Each of the 20 T cell receptor beta chains below was sequenced from the same sample in a study of response to subunit inactivated influenza vaccine. TCRdb itself ran the RT-PCR reads through MiXCR, one entry per CDR3 protein. Of approximately 500,000 distinct CDR3 sequences in the sample, approximately 12% are singletons; the top ten hold around 13%. Sequenced material: PBMCs from blood, taken 40 to 50 days after vaccination. These TCRs come from a man between 45 and 60 years old who received an inactivated influenza vaccine.

This clonotype has more than one count but fewer than ten. This rearrangement joins TRBV7-2 to TRBJ1-6; D gene uncertain. Trimming took 7 bases from V and 14 from J, leaving 15 bases between them. The CDR3 spans 12 residues. CDR1 and CDR2 (germline): SGHTA, FQGNSA. The CDR3 bases are TGTGCCAGCACCTCAAACTGGCGGACCCTCCACTTT. The encoded protein is CASTSNWRTLHF.

This clonotype has only a few counts. The chain joins TRBV7-2 to TRBJ2-7; 11 bases are shared with TRBD1. This CDR3 comprises 15 residues. V shed 3 bases and J 4 bases; nucleotides not matched to a gene: 5. Germline CDR1 reads SGHTA; CDR2 reads FQGNSA. The CDR3 protein is CASSFGTGGVYEQYF. CDR3 in DNA: TGTGCCAGCAGCTTCGGGACAGGGGGAGTTTACGAGCAGTACTTC.

Points on this clonotype: It may be a read error: a sequence one base away is much more abundant. The chain recombines TRBV15 with TRBJ2-1; no definite D call. CDR3 length equals 13 residues. Germline V gene lookup returns CDR1 LNHNV and CDR2 YYDKDF (reference sequence). Here the CDR3 reads CAASRDHSYEQFF. In DNA form, the CDR3 reads TGTGCCGCCAGCCGTGACCATAGCTATGAGCAGTTCTTC.

This clonotype was counted only a few times. V is TRBV3-1 and J is TRBJ2-1; no firm D call. Per germline, CDR1 LGHDT and CDR2 YNNKEL (reference sequence). The CDR3 has 15 residues. Trimming left V 4 bases short and J 7 bases short, with 17 bases between. The DNA for the CDR3 is TGTGCCAGCAGCCCTAACTCGGCTAGTCGGAATGAGCAGTTCTTC. Translated, it gives CASSPNSASRNEQFF.

The chain couples TRBV27 to TRBJ1-2, with a possible D match to TRBD1 (5 bases). V shed 2 bases and J shed 4 bases, with 17 bases lying between them. CDR3 length equals 16 residues. Germline V CDR1 and CDR2: MNHEY, SMNVEV (reference sequence). The DNA for the CDR3 is TGTGCCAGCAGTTTACGACGCGATCGGGGGTCCTATGGCTACACCTTC. Translating gives CASSLRRDRGSYGYTF.

This chain uses TRBV5-6 with TRBJ2-7; D ambiguous. The CDR3 loop spans 14 amino acids. Germline CDR1 reads SGHDT; CDR2 reads YYEEEE. Trimming took 0 bases from V and 3 from J, leaving 10 bases between them. CDR3 protein: CASSLGSLIYEQYF. In DNA, the CDR3 is TGTGCCAGCAGCTTGGGCAGTTTGATCTACGAGCAGTACTTC.

The J gene is TRBJ2-1, the V gene TRBV20-1; D is possibly TRBD2 (6 bases). V was clipped by 1 base and J by 4 bases, with 14 bases between them. CDR3 size: 15 residues. The germline V gene encodes CDR1 DFQATT and CDR2 SNEGSKA (reference sequence). CDR3 coding DNA: TGCAGTGCTAGAGCTCTCGGGGGAGCTTACAATGAGCAGTTCTTC. It codes for CSARALGGAYNEQFF.

V and J are TRBV29-1 and TRBJ1-4; D is undetermined. The CDR3 is made up of 13 amino acids. V was pared by 5 bases and J by 2 bases, with 9 bases between. Germline values: CDR1 SQVTM, CDR2 ANQGSEA. Written as DNA, the CDR3 is TGCAGCGTTTCCCGGGATACTAATGAAAAACTGTTTTTT. Translated: CSVSRDTNEKLFF.

The chain combines TRBV28 with TRBJ2-5; 12 nucleotides line up with TRBD2. Germline lookup yields CDR1 MDHEN and CDR2 SYDVKM. The junction had 7 bases not matched to a gene; V was cut back by 5 bases and J by 3 bases. This CDR3 comprises 16 residues. DNA of the CDR3: TGTGCCAGCAGTCCTAGGACTAGCGGGGCCAAAGAGACCCAGTACTTC. Translated: CASSPRTSGAKETQYF.

CDR3 nucleotide sequence: TGTGCCAGCACTTCCCTGGGGTTCTCCTATAATTCACCCCTCCACTTT. It yields the protein CASTSLGFSYNSPLHF. The chain carries TRBV28 and TRBJ1-6, with unresolved D. Trimming removed 7 bases from V and 0 bases from J, with 13 bases in between. CDR3 size: 16 residues. CDR1 and CDR2 (germline): MDHEN, SYDVKM. Complete variable domain (other parts from reference TRBV28 and TRBJ1-6): DVKVTQSSRYLVKRTGEKVFLECVQDMDHENMFWYRQDPGLGLRLIYFSYDVKMKEKGDIPEGYSVSREKKERFSLILESASTNQTSMYLCASTSLGFSYNSPLHFGNGTRLTVT.

Points on this clonotype: At one end the junction does not follow the germline gene, possibly because of a read error. The chain is built from TRBV7-8 and TRBJ2-1; no reliable D call. Germline V gene lookup returns CDR1 SGHVS and CDR2 FQNEAQ. The CDR3 has 18 residues. CDR3 sequence (DNA): TGTGCCAGCAGCCCCCGATCCTATGGGGTGAGCTCCTACGATGAGCAGTTCTTC. Amino acid sequence: CASSPRSYGVSSYDEQFF.

This clonotype showed up just a few times. The chain carries TRBV12-3 or TRBV12-4 and TRBJ1-2; D is possibly TRBD1 (5 bases). The CDR3 loop spans 20 amino acids. V was pared by 6 bases and J by 0 bases, with 29 bases between. The CDR3 sequence is CASSTTGGKRSEKPNYGYTF. As DNA, the CDR3 is TGTGCCAGCAGCACAACGGGGGGTAAGAGGTCCGAAAAACCTAACTATGGCTACACCTTC.

This clonotype was observed many times. This chain joins TRBV20-1 and TRBJ2-3, with no clear D. The CDR3 length is 14 residues. V lost 1 base, J lost 3 bases, and 11 bases lay in between. The V gene's germline CDR1 is DFQATT and CDR2 SNEGSKA (reference sequence). The CDR3 nucleotides read TGCAGTGCTAGAGCCAGAGAAGGGACAGATACGCAGTATTTT. It yields the protein CSARAREGTDTQYF.

The chain is built from TRBV15 and TRBJ2-1, with a tentative D call TRBD2 (5 bases). V lost 5 bases, J lost 4 bases, and 9 bases lay in between. CDR1 and CDR2 from the germline V gene are LNHNV and YYDKDF (reference sequence). This CDR3 comprises 13 residues. CDR3 loop: CATSLAPYNEQFF. CDR3 coding DNA: TGTGCCACCAGCCTAGCTCCATACAATGAGCAGTTCTTC.

This clonotype was observed at least ten times. The gene calls are TRBV12-3 or TRBV12-4 and TRBJ2-3, with TRBD2 as a possible D gene (5 bases). The CDR3 runs 14 residues. V lost 5 bases and J lost 6, with 15 bases in between. The CDR3 DNA reads as TGTGCCAGCAGTCCGGGTCGGAAGCGGGATACGCAGTATTTT. Its translation is CASSPGRKRDTQYF.

This rearrangement joins TRBV7-2 to TRBJ2-3, with a weak D call TRBD2 (6 bases). CDR3 length equals 17 residues. With 0 bases removed from V and 3 bases from J, the gap between germline ends came to 16 bases. Germline V CDR1 and CDR2: SGHTA, FQGNSA. CDR3 sequence reads: CASSLAASGLMTDTQYF. In DNA, the CDR3 is TGTGCCAGCAGCTTAGCCGCCTCGGGACTTATGACAGATACGCAGTATTTT.

A word on this clonotype: A read error may explain this, as a much larger clone is one base away. Written as DNA, the CDR3 is TGTGCCACCAGCAGAAATCTTAGCTACGAGCAGTACTTC. Its protein is CATSRNLSYEQYF. The chain combines TRBV15 with TRBJ2-7; D is unclear. V lost 2 bases to trimming and J lost 3 bases, with 8 bases between them. The germline CDR1 and CDR2 sequences are LNHNV and YYDKDF (reference sequence). The CDR3 is 13 amino acids.

The chain couples TRBV10-3 to TRBJ2-1; TRBD2 aligns across 10 bases. V lost 6 bases, J lost 9 bases, and 14 bases stayed unmatched. Germline V gene sequence: CDR1 ENHRY, CDR2 SYGVKD. The CDR3 runs to 16 residues. The CDR3, as DNA: TGTGCCATCAGCCCCGGGGGGAGCGGGGGGGCTGGTGAGCAGTTCTTC. Translating gives CAISPGGSGGAGEQFF.

This clonotype was seen many times. This chain links TRBV18 with TRBJ1-5; D uncertain. V was trimmed by 8 bases and J by 1 base, leaving 12 bases between them. The CDR3 is 14 residues long. Germline CDR1 KGHSH, CDR2 LQKENI. The CDR3 protein is CASSPTDSNQPQHF. The CDR3 DNA is TGTGCCAGCAGTCCCACAGACAGCAATCAGCCCCAGCATTTT.

This clonotype occurred many times. The V and J genes are TRBV5-1 and TRBJ1-1; no reliable D call. V gave up 0 bases and J gave up 4 bases, with 16 bases separating them. This CDR3 has 16 amino acids. Germline V CDR1 and CDR2: SGHRS, YFSETQ. The CDR3 DNA reads as TGCGCCAGCAGCTTGGATGGACTGACTGGTATCACTGAAGCTTTCTTT. Translated, it gives CASSLDGLTGITEAFF.